This T cell receptor beta chain was retrieved from a study of T cell clonotyping in hematopoietic cell transplantation. Study-level results: No sorting was done, leaving CD4 and CD8 contributions mixed.

Of note for this clone: The antigen remains undetermined.

Assay: immunoSEQ multiplex PCR; the TCRdb copy retains only in-frame clones and omits some. The repertoire holds 30,000 or so clones, with 90% to 95% as singletons. Blood collection times were about day -28 and days 30, 100, 180 posttransplant. The V gene lost 4 bases and the J gene lost 3 bases, with 10 bases spanning the gap. From germline, CDR1 is ENHRY and CDR2 SYGVKD. This CDR3 has 14 amino acids. Sequencing used PBMCs, obtained 100 days after allogeneic stem cell transplant. The sequence came from a female patient aged 50-59 years who had an allogeneic stem cell transplant from a related donor, so the T cells may come from the graft donor. Some clones in this sample may be carry-over from other donors' samples. The chain uses TRBV10-3 and TRBJ1-5, with a possible D match to TRBD1 (5 bases). The CDR3 here is CAISVPGANQPQHF. The DNA of the CDR3 is TGTGCCATCAGTGTGCCCGGGGCCAATCAGCCCCAGCATTTT.